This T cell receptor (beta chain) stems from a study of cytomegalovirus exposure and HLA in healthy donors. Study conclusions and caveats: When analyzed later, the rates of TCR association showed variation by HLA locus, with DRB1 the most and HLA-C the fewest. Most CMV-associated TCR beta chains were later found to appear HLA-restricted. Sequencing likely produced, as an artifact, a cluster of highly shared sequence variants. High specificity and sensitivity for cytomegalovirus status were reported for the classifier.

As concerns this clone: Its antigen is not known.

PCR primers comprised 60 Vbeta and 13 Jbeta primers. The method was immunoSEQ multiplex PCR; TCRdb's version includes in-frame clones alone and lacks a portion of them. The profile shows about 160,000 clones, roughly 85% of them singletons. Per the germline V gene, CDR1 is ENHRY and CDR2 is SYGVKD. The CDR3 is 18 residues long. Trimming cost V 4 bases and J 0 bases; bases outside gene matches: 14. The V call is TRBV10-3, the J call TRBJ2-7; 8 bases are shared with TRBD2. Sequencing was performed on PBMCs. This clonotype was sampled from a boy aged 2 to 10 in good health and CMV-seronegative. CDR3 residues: CAISVRAGGRLTSYEQYF. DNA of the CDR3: TGTGCCATCAGTGTGAGGGCCGGCGGGAGGTTAACCTCCTACGAGCAGTACTTC.